This TCR beta chain was documented in a study of OX40 agonist ivuxolimab in advanced cancers. Points from the study as a whole: In the 0.1-3.0 mg/kg groups, partial responders showed among the lowest expansion. At doses 0.1 to 3.0 mg/kg, CD4+ and CD8+ clones expanded.

Baseline was the first blood sampling point, followed by cycle 4 day 1 and cycle 7 day 1. A word on this clone: What it recognizes is unknown.

Some clones are missing from TCRdb's copy, which holds only in-frame ones; the method was immunoSEQ multiplex PCR. The sample shows over 55,000 clones, about nine tenths of them seen only once. The CDR3 consists of 14 residues. Germline CDR1 and CDR2: LNHNV and YYDKDF (reference sequence). With 5 bases removed from V and 5 bases from J, the gap between germline ends came to 15 bases. The sample in question was CD4+ or CD8+ T cells sorted from blood, obtained in a trial of the OX40 agonist ivuxolimab. The sequence was obtained from an adult with an advanced solid tumor such as melanoma, head and neck, liver or kidney cancer. This rearrangement joins TRBV15 to TRBJ2-5; D uncertain. The CDR3 spells CATSRTADGETQYF. CDR3 nucleotide sequence: TGTGCCACCAGCCGGACCGCAGACGGGGAGACCCAGTACTTC. Full variable domain (remainder filled in from reference TRBV15 and TRBJ2-5): DAMVIQNPRYQVTQFGKPVTLSCSQTLNHNVMYWYQQKSSQAPKLLFHYYDKDFNNEADTPDNFQSRRPNTSFCFLDIRSPGLGDTAMYLCATSRTADGETQYFGPGTRLLVL.